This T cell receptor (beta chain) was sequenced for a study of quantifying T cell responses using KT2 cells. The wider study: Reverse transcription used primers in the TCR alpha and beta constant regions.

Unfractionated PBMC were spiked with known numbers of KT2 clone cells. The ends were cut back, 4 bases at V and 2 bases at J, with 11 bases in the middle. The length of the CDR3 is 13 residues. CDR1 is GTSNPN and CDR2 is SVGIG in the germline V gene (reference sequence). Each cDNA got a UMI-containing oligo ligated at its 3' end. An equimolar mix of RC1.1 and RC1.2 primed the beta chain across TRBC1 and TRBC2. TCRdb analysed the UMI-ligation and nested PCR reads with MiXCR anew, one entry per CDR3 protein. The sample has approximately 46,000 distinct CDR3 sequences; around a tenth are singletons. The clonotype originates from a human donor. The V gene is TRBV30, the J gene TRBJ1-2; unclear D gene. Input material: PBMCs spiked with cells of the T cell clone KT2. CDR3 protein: CAWKIGRNYGYTF. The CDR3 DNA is TGTGCCTGGAAGATCGGCAGGAACTATGGCTACACCTTC.